This TCR beta chain was sequenced during a study of T cell responses to AZD1222 COVID-19 vaccine. Overall study: Second-dose timings of about 4 or about 12 weeks were pooled. Broader study findings: Spike-specific TCR breadth and depth rose after two AZD1222 doses.

Note on this clone: Its antigen is not identified.

The CDR3 is 14 amino acids. In germline, CDR1 is SGHVS, CDR2 FQNEAQ. V lost 2 bases to trimming and J lost 4 bases; unmatched junction nucleotides: 5. The protocol was immunoSEQ multiplex PCR, while the TCRdb copy is restricted to in-frame clones and leaves out a portion. The sample has around 130,000 clones; around 84% are singletons. The TCR was taken from an adult in good health. Sequencing was performed on peripheral blood, taken on day 0 of AZD1222 vaccination. The chain joins TRBV7-8 to TRBJ2-7; 7 nucleotides match TRBD2. CDR3 sequence reads: CASSLLAGVYEQYF. The CDR3 DNA sequence: TGTGCCAGCAGCTTACTGGCGGGAGTTTACGAGCAGTACTTC. The whole variable domain, filled in from reference TRBV7-8 and TRBJ2-7, reads GAGVSQSPRYKVAKRGQDVALRCDPISGHVSLFWYQQALGQGPEFLTYFQNEAQLDKSGLPSDRFFAERPEGSVSTLKIQRTQQEDSAVYLCASSLLAGVYEQYFGPGTRLTVT.